This T cell receptor beta chain appears in the sequencing data of a study of CD8 T cells in ankylosing spondylitis. Broader study findings: Matched ankylosing spondylitis synovial fluid reportedly showed significant enrichment of disease-linked clones.

This clonotype was seen repeatedly, ten times or more. Its antigen is not identified. Quantitative 5'-RACE was performed with molecular barcodes, and it yielded the TCR beta libraries. TCRdb independently ran MiXCR on the 5' RACE reads; one entry per CDR3 protein. Found here are over 100,000 distinct CDR3 sequences, approximately 6.8% of them singletons; the top ten hold 9% to 15%. This clonotype was sampled from a male donor with ankylosing spondylitis or in good health (not recorded which). Sequenced sample: blood, either unsorted or a sorted T cell fraction (not recorded which).

CDR3 sequence reads: CAAPGGTALLRYF. The CDR3 DNA reads TGTGCCGCCCCGGGCGGGACAGCCCTTTTGAGGTACTTC. The rearrangement uses TRBV14 and TRBJ2-7; perhaps TRBD1 as D (7 bases). The CDR3 extends over 13 amino acids. V shed 11 bases and J shed 12 bases, with 26 bases lying between them. Germline values: CDR1 SGHDN, CDR2 FVKESK.